This TCR beta chain comes out of a study of blood T cells in healthy people across ages. Overall study findings and caveats: The lack of PBMC sorting stopped any conclusive naive versus antigen-experienced comparison. Diversity of TCR beta correlated strongly with naive T cell percentage.

Comment on this clonotype: What it binds is unknown.

The J segment lost 5 bases and the V segment lost 0 bases, leaving 1 base of the junction unmatched. Looked up from germline, CDR1 is SGHRS and CDR2 is YFSETQ. The CDR3 spans 15 residues. PCR was performed a second time for roughly 7 to 12 cycles using a sample-barcoded 5' primer and a J-beta primer mix. TCRdb reanalysed the 5' RACE reads using MiXCR and keeps one entry per CDR3 protein. The sample consists of around 1,900,000 distinct CDR3 sequences, approximately 39% of them appearing once. The chain recombines TRBV5-1 with TRBJ2-1; 11 nucleotides line up with TRBD2. The sample was blood. This sequence originates from a human donor in good health. The CDR3 bases are TGCGCCAGCAGCTTGGATAGCGGGGGGGACAATGAGCAGTTCTTC. This sequence encodes CASSLDSGGDNEQFF.